Listed below are T cell receptor beta chains from one sample, sequenced in a study of vaccination and CD4 T cells after COVID-19. No antigen has been identified for these receptors. TCRdb re-analysed the PCR reads in MiXCR, keeping a single row per CDR3 protein. The sample has more than 9,000 distinct CDR3 sequences; about two thirds are singletons. Material for sequencing was CD4+ T cells from blood, cultured in vitro. The origin of the receptors is a human donor who had recovered from COVID-19. Each CDR3 is given with its conserved first and last residue. D genes are given only for firm matches. Expanded clones get a size class; other rows say once, few or many, or leave the size out.

v_call	clone_size	j_call	d_call	cdr3_aa	cdr3_nt
TRBV19	-	TRBJ2-3	-	CASSSKAFSTDTQYF	TGTGCCAGTAGTAGTAAAGCCTTTAGCACAGATACGCAGTATTTT
TRBV7-3	few	TRBJ2-5	-	CASSLDVAPPPQETQYF	TGTGCCAGCAGCTTAGACGTAGCGCCACCTCCCCAAGAGACCCAGTACTTC
TRBV5-1	-	TRBJ1-1	-	CASSLGGQDDSEAFF	TGCGCCAGCAGCTTGGGGGGGCAGGACGATTCTGAAGCTTTCTTT
TRBV19	-	TRBJ1-5	-	CASSTGTAAVGPNQPQHF	TGTGCCAGTAGTACCGGGACCGCCGCCGTGGGGCCAAATCAGCCCCAGCATTTT
TRBV6-2/TRBV6-3	-	TRBJ1-2	TRBD1	CASSPDRVRSYGYTF	TGTGCCAGCAGTCCCGACAGGGTGAGATCCTATGGCTACACCTTC
TRBV2	-	TRBJ1-5	-	CASSYDRYSNQPQHF	TGTGCCAGCAGTTATGACAGGTATAGCAATCAGCCCCAGCATTTT
TRBV5-4	-	TRBJ2-3	TRBD2	CASSGLAGGTDTQYF	TGTGCCAGCTCAGGACTAGCGGGGGGAACAGATACGCAGTATTTT
TRBV5-8	few	TRBJ1-6	-	CASSPVLGDSPLHF	TGTGCCAGCAGCCCCGTACTGGGTGATTCACCCCTCCACTTT
TRBV9	-	TRBJ2-7	-	CASSPLQGGDYEQYF	TGTGCCAGCAGCCCACTTCAGGGGGGGGACTACGAGCAGTACTTC
TRBV15	few	TRBJ1-1	-	CATSLTLTGHLNTEAFF	TGTGCCACCAGCCTAACGCTGACGGGACACTTGAACACTGAAGCTTTCTTT
TRBV7-3	few	TRBJ2-5	-	CASSLGRQGTQYF	TGTGCCAGCAGCTTAGGACGGCAAGGGACCCAGTACTTC
TRBV20-1	-	TRBJ2-1	TRBD2	CSASGRAGNGQFF	TGCAGTGCTAGCGGGAGGGCTGGGAATGGGCAGTTCTTC
TRBV18	-	TRBJ2-7	-	CASSKGNEQYF	TGTGCCAGCAGTAAGGGTAACGAGCAGTACTTC
TRBV4-1	few	TRBJ1-1	-	CASSRQQGDTEAFF	TGCGCCAGCAGCCGGCAACAGGGTGACACTGAAGCTTTCTTT
TRBV2	-	TRBJ1-2	TRBD1	CASSARTGGRHGYTF	TGTGCCAGCAGTGCCAGGACAGGGGGCCGGCATGGCTACACCTTC
TRBV6-1	-	TRBJ1-2	-	CASVQWTDDGYTF	TGTGCCAGTGTACAATGGACAGATGATGGCTACACCTTC
TRBV10-3	-	TRBJ1-3	-	CAISGQPEGNTIYF	TGTGCCATCAGTGGTCAGCCCGAGGGAAACACCATATATTTT
TRBV27	few	TRBJ1-2	-	CASSAHTGIRGYTF	TGTGCCAGCAGTGCGCACACAGGAATCCGTGGCTACACCTTC
TRBV5-8	few	TRBJ1-6	-	CASSLDTGENSPLHF	TGTGCCAGCAGCTTGGATACAGGTGAAAATTCACCCCTCCACTTT
TRBV7-9	-	TRBJ1-2	TRBD1	CASRGQGVNYGYTF	TGTGCCAGCAGGGGACAGGGGGTTAACTATGGCTACACCTTC
TRBV24-1	-	TRBJ2-5	-	CATSARAGQETQYF	TGTGCCACCAGTGCCCGGGCGGGTCAAGAGACCCAGTACTTC
TRBV7-8	-	TRBJ2-7	TRBD1	CASSLWTGVYEQYF	TGTGCCAGCAGCCTCTGGACAGGGGTTTACGAGCAGTACTTC
TRBV7-2	-	TRBJ2-5	-	CASSLSLETQYF	TGTGCCAGCAGCTTATCACTGGAGACCCAGTACTTC
TRBV5-1	-	TRBJ2-3	TRBD1	CASKGQGSTDTQYF	TGCGCCAGCAAAGGACAGGGGAGCACAGATACGCAGTATTTT
TRBV27	-	TRBJ1-1	-	CASIGQTMNTEAFF	TGTGCCAGCATTGGACAGACTATGAACACTGAAGCTTTCTTT
TRBV20-1	-	TRBJ2-1	-	CSARYRRDPLFGEQFF	TGCAGTGCTAGATACCGCCGGGACCCGCTTTTTGGTGAGCAGTTCTTC
TRBV20-1	medium-sized	TRBJ2-3	TRBD2	CSAQTSGRSGSTDTQYF	TGCAGTGCTCAGACTAGCGGGAGATCTGGTAGCACAGATACGCAGTATTTT
TRBV7-2	-	TRBJ2-3	TRBD2	CASSLVASGGATDTQYF	TGTGCCAGCAGCTTAGTGGCTAGCGGGGGGGCTACGGATACGCAGTATTTT
TRBV20-1	-	TRBJ1-2	TRBD1	CSARDGTGGRGYTF	TGCAGTGCTAGAGACGGGACAGGGGGCCGTGGCTACACCTTC
TRBV28	-	TRBJ1-2	TRBD1	CASNDRVYGYTF	TGTGCCAGCAACGACAGGGTCTATGGCTACACCTTC
TRBV20-1	-	TRBJ1-3	TRBD1	CSANGQGRSGNTIYF	TGCAGTGCCAACGGACAGGGTCGCTCTGGAAACACCATATATTTT
TRBV20-1	-	TRBJ1-5	TRBD1	CSARIDRDNQPQHF	TGCAGTGCTAGAATAGACAGGGACAATCAGCCCCAGCATTTT
TRBV7-9	-	TRBJ2-5	TRBD2	CASSLALIAGGRETQYF	TGTGCCAGCAGCTTAGCGTTGATAGCGGGAGGGCGAGAGACCCAGTACTTC
TRBV30	medium-sized	TRBJ2-3	TRBD2	CAWSRLARMGDTQYF	TGTGCCTGGAGTCGACTAGCGCGGATGGGAGATACGCAGTATTTT
TRBV7-2	-	TRBJ1-1	-	CASSTDRRTEAFF	TGTGCCAGCAGCACGGATCGGAGGACTGAAGCTTTCTTT
TRBV6-1	-	TRBJ2-2	TRBD1	CASRGTATEGELFF	TGTGCCAGCAGGGGGACAGCGACGGAAGGGGAGCTGTTTTTT
TRBV19	-	TRBJ2-7	-	CASSAAGGYEQYF	TGTGCCAGTAGTGCGGCGGGTGGGTACGAGCAGTACTTC
TRBV5-1	-	TRBJ1-5	-	CASSLIPNQPQHF	TGCGCCAGCAGCTTGATACCCAATCAGCCCCAGCATTTT
TRBV9	few	TRBJ1-1	-	CASSVDTSRETEAFF	TGTGCCAGCAGCGTAGACACATCCCGGGAGACTGAAGCTTTCTTT
TRBV19	few	TRBJ1-5	-	CASRREEAQPQHF	TGTGCCAGCAGAAGGGAAGAGGCTCAGCCCCAGCATTTT
TRBV7-9	-	TRBJ2-1	-	CASSLSRGNEQFF	TGTGCCAGCAGCTTGTCGAGAGGGAATGAGCAGTTCTTC
TRBV6-1	-	TRBJ1-1	-	CASVGHQTGNTEAFF	TGTGCCAGCGTAGGCCACCAGACAGGGAACACTGAAGCTTTCTTT